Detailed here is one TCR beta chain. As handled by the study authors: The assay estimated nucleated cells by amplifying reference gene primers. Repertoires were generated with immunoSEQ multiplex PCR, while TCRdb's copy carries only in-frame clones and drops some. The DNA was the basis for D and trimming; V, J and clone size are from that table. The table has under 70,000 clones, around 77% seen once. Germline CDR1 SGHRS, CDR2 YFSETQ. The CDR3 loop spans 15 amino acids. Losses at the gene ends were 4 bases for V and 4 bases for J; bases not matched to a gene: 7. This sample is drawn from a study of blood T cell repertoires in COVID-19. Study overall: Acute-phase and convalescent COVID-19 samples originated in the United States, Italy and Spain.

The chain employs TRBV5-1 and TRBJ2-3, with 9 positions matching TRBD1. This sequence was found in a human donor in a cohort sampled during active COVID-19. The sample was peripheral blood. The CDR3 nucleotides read TGCGCCAGCAGCATGGACAGGGGTGGGGCAGATACGCAGTATTTT. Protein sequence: CASSMDRGGADTQYF.